This T cell receptor beta chain stems from a study of OX40 agonist ivuxolimab in advanced cancers. From germline, CDR1 is SEHNR and CDR2 FQNEAQ (reference sequence). The CDR3 contains 14 residues. V lost 5 bases and J lost 2, with 10 bases in between. Profiling relied on immunoSEQ multiplex PCR, and the TCRdb table lists in-frame clones only, not all of them. This table holds 8,000 or so clones, around 90% found once. General study points: CD4+ T cells averaged fewer expanded clones than CD8+ T cells.

This clone was observed a single time. Its antigen is not known. Sequenced here: CD4+ or CD8+ T cells sorted from blood, sampled in a trial of the OX40 agonist ivuxolimab. This TCR came from an adult with an advanced solid tumor such as melanoma, head and neck, liver or kidney cancer. The chain has TRBV7-9 and TRBJ1-3, with a weak D call TRBD1 (5 bases). This CDR3 reads CASSRDETGNTIYF. The CDR3 DNA follows: TGTGCCAGCAGCCGGGACGAAACTGGAAACACCATATATTTT. The full variable domain, completed using reference TRBV7-9 and TRBJ1-3, is DTGVSQNPRHKITKRGQNVTFRCDPISEHNRLYWYRQTLGQGPEFLTYFQNEAQLEKSRLLSDRFSAERPKGSFSTLEIQRTEQGDSAMYLCASSRDETGNTIYFGEGSWLTVV.